This T cell receptor (beta chain) comes out of a study of shared clonotypes between healthy human individuals. This CDR3 is 15 amino acids long. The V segment lost 0 bases and the J segment 6 bases; nucleotides outside the gene matches: 5. CDR1 and CDR2 from the germline V gene are SGHRS and YFSETQ. Clones were sequenced by immunoSEQ multiplex PCR, and TCRdb holds only the in-frame ones, with some missing. Counted here are 400,000 to 500,000 clones, 70% to 80% occurring once; the ten biggest clones make up 12%. This rearrangement joins TRBV5-1 to TRBJ1-4, with 7 bases matching TRBD1. The sample was PBMCs. The clonotype comes from a woman in her thirties or forties in good health. Some clones in this sample may be carry-over from other donors' samples. The CDR3 sequence: CASSLGTGSDEKLFF. CDR3 sequence (DNA): TGCGCCAGCAGCTTGGGGACAGGCTCGGATGAAAAACTGTTTTTT.